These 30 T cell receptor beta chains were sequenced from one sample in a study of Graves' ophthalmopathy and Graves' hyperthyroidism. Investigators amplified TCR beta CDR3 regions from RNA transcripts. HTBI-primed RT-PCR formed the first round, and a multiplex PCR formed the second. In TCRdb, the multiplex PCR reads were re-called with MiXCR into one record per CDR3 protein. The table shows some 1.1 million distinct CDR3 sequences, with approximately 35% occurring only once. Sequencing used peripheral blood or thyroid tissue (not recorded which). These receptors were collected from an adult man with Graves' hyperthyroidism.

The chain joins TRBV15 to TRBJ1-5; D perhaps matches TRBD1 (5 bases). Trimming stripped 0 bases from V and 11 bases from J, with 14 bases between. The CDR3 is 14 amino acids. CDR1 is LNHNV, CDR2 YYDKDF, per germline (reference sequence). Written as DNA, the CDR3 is TGTGCCACCAGCAGAGATCAGGGCAGTAGGACCCAGCATTTT. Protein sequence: CATSRDQGSRTQHF.

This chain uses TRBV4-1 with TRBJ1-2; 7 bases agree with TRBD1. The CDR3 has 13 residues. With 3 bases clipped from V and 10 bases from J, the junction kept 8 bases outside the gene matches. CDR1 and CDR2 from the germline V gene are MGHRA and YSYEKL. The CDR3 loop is CASSHERGLAYTF. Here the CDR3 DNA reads TGCGCCAGCAGCCACGAAAGGGGGCTTGCCTACACCTTC.

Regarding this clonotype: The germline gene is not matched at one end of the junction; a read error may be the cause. CDR3 in DNA: TGCAGTGATAGAGGGTTAGGTAGCGGGACCCAGTACTTC. This sequence encodes CSDRGLGSGTQYF. This sequence joins TRBV20-1 and TRBJ2-5, with TRBD2 as a possible D gene (6 bases). The V gene's germline CDR1 is DFQATT and CDR2 SNEGSKA (reference sequence). The CDR3 is 13 amino acids.

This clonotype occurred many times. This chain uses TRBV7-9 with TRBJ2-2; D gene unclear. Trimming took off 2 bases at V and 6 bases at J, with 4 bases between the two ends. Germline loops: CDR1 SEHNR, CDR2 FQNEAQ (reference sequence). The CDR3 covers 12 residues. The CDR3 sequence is CASSLPSGELFF. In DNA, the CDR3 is TGTGCCAGCAGCTTACCATCCGGGGAGCTGTTTTTT.

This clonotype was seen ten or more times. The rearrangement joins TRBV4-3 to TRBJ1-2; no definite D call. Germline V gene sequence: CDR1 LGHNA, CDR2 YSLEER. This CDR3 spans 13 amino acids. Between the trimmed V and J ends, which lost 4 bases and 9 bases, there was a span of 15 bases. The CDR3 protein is CASSPSSTRRYTF. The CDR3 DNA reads TGCGCCAGCAGCCCAAGTAGCACACGTCGCTACACCTTC.

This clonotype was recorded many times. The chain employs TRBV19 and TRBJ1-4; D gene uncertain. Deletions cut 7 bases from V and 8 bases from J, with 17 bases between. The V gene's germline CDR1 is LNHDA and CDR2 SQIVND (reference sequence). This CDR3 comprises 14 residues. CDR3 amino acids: CASTSGRLREKLFF. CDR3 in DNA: TGTGCCAGTACGTCCGGACGCTTGCGCGAAAAACTGTTTTTT.

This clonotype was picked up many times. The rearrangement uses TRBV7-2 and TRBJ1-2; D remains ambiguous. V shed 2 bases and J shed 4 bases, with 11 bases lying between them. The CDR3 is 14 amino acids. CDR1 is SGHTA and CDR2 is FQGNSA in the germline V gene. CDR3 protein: CASSLSSSAYGYTF. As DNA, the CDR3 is TGTGCCAGCAGCTTAAGTTCATCTGCCTATGGCTACACCTTC.

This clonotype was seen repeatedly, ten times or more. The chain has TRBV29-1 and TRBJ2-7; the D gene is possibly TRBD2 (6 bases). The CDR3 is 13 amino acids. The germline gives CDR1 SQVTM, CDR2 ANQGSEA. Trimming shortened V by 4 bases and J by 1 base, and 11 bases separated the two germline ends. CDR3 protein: CSVVPGESYEQYF. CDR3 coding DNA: TGCAGCGTTGTACCGGGAGAATCCTACGAGCAGTACTTC.

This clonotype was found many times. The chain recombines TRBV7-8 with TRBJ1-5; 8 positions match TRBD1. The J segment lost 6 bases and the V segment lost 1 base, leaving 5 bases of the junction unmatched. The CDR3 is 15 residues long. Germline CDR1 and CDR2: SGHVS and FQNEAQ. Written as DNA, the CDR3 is TGTGCCAGCAGCTTAGGAGGGACAGGCGGTCAGCCCCAGCATTTT. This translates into CASSLGGTGGQPQHF.

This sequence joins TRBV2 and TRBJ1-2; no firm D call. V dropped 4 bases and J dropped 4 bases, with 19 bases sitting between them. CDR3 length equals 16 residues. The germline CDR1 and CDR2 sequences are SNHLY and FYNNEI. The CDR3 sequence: CASSVATTAPVYGYTF. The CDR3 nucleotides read TGTGCCAGCAGTGTTGCAACCACGGCCCCGGTCTATGGCTACACCTTC.

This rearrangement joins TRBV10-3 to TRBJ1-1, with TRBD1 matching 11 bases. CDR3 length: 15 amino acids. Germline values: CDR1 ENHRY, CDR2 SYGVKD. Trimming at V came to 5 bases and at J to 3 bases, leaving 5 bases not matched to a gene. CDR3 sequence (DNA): TGTGCCATCAGTAACCGGGACAGGGGGTACACTGAAGCTTTCTTT. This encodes CAISNRDRGYTEAFF.

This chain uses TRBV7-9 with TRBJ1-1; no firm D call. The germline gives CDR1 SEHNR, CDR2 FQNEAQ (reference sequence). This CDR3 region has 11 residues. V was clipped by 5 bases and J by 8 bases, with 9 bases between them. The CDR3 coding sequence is TGTGCCAGCAGCGGGAGTGGGGAAGCTTTCTTT. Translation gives CASSGSGEAFF.

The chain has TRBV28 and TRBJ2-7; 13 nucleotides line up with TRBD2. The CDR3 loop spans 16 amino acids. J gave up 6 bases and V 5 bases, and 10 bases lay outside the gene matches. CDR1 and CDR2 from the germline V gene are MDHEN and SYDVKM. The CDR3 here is CASSPPGLAGISEQYF. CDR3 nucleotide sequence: TGTGCCAGCAGTCCCCCGGGACTAGCGGGGATCTCCGAGCAGTACTTC.

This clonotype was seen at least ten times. DNA for the CDR3: TGTGCCAGCAGCAGACCGGGACAGTTCCACGAGCAGTACTTC. Translated, it gives CASSRPGQFHEQYF. The gene calls are TRBV7-9 and TRBJ2-7, with 7 bases matching TRBD1. The CDR3 consists of 14 residues. V dropped 5 bases and J dropped 5; count of bases not matched to a gene: 9. Germline lookup yields CDR1 SEHNR and CDR2 FQNEAQ (reference sequence).

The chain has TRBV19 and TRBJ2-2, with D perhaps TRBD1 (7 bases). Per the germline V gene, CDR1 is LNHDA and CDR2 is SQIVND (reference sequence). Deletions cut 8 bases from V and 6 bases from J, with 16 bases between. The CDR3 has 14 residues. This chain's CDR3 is CASQGGGWAGELFF. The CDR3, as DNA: TGTGCCAGTCAGGGGGGTGGATGGGCCGGGGAGCTGTTTTTT.

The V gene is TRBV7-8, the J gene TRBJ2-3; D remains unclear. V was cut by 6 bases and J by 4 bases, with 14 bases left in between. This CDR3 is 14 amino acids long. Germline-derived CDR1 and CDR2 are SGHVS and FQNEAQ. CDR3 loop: CASRRTVEPDTQYF. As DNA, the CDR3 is TGTGCCAGCAGACGGACGGTCGAACCAGATACGCAGTATTTT.

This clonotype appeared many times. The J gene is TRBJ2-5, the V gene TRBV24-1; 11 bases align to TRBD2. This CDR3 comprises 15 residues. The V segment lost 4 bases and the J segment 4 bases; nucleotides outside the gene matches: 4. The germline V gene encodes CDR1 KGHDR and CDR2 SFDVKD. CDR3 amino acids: CATSESGTSGETQYF. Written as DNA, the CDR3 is TGTGCCACCAGTGAATCCGGGACTAGCGGAGAGACCCAGTACTTC.

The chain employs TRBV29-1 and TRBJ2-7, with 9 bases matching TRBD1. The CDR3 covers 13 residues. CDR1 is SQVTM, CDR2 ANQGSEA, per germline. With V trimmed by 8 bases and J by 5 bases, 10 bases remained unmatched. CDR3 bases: TGCAGCTCACCTGGGACAGGGAGGAACGAGCAGTACTTC. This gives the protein CSSPGTGRNEQYF.

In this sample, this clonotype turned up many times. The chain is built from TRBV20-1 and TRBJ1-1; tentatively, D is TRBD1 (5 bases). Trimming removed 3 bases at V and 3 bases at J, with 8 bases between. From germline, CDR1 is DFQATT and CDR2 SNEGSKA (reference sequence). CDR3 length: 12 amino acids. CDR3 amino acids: CSARGDYTEAFF. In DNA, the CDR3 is TGCAGTGCTAGGGGGGATTACACTGAAGCTTTCTTT.

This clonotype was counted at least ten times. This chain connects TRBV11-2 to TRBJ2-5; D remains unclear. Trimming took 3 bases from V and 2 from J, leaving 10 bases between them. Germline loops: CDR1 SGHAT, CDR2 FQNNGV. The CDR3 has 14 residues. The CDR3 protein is CASSFDPLQETQYF. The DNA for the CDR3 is TGTGCCAGCAGCTTTGATCCTTTACAAGAGACCCAGTACTTC.

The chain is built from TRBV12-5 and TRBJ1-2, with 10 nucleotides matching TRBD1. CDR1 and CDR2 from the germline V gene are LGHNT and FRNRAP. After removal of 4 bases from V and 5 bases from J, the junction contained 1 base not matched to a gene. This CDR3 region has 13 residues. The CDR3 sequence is CASGSGQGYGYTF. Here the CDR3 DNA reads TGTGCTAGTGGTTCGGGACAGGGGTATGGCTACACCTTC.

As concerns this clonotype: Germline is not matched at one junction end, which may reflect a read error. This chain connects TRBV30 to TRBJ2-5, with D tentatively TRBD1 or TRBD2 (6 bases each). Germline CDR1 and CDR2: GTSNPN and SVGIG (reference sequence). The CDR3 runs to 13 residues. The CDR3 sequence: CAWSRGGQEAQYF. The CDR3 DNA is TGTGCCTGGTCCAGGGGAGGACAAGAGGCCCAGTACTTC.

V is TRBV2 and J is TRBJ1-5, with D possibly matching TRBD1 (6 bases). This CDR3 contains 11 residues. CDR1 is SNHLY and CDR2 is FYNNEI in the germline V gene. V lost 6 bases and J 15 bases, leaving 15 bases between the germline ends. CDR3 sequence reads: CASRQGALRHF. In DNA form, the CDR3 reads TGTGCCAGCAGACAGGGAGCCCTCCGGCATTTT.

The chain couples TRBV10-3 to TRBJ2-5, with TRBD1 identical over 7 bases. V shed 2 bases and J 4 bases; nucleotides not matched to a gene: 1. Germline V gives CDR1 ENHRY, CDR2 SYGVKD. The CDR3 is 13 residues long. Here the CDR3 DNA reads TGTGCCATCAGTGAGCACAGGGGAGAGACCCAGTACTTC. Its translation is CAISEHRGETQYF.

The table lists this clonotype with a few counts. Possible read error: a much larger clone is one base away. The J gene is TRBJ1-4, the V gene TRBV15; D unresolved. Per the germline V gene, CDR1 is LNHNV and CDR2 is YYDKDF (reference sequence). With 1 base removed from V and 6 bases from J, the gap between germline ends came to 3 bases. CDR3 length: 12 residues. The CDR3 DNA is TGTGCCACCAGCAGAGGGGATGAAAAACTGTTTTTT. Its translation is CATSRGDEKLFF.

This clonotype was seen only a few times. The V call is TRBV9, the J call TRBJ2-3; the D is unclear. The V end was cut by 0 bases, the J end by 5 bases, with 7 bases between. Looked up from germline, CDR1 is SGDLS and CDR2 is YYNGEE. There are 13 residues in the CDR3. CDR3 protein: CASSVGGRDTQYF. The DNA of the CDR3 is TGTGCCAGCAGCGTAGGGGGTCGAGATACGCAGTATTTT.

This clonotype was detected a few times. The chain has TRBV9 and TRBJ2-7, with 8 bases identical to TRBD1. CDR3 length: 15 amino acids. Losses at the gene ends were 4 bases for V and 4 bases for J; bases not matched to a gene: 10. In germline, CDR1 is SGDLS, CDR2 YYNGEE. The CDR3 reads CASSQHSQGAYEQYF. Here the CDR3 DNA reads TGTGCCAGCAGCCAGCACTCTCAGGGGGCTTACGAGCAGTACTTC. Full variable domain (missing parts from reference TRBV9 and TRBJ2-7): DSGVTQTPKHLITATGQRVTLRCSPRSGDLSVYWYQQSLDQGLQFLIQYYNGEERAKGNILERFSAQQFPDLHSELNLSSLELGDSALYFCASSQHSQGAYEQYFGPGTRLTVT.

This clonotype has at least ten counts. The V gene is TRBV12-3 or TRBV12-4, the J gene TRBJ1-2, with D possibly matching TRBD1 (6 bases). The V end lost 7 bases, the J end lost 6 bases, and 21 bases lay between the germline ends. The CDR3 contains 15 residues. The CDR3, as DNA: TGTGCCAGCACCGGCACAGGGTTAGCCCTCGATGGCTACACCTTC. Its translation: CASTGTGLALDGYTF.

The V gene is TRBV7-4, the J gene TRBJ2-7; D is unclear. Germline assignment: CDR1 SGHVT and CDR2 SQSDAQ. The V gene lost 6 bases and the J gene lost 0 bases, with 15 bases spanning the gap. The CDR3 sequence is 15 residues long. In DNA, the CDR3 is TGTGCCAGCAGTGCCAGTCGGGCCGTCTCCTACGAGCAGTACTTC. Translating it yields CASSASRAVSYEQYF.

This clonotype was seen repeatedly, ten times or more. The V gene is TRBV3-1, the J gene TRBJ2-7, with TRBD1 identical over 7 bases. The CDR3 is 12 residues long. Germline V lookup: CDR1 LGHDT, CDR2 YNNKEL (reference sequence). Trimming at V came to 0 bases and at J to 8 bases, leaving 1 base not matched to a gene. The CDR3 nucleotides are TGTGCCAGCAGCCAAGACAGGGGGAAGCAGTACTTC. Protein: CASSQDRGKQYF.